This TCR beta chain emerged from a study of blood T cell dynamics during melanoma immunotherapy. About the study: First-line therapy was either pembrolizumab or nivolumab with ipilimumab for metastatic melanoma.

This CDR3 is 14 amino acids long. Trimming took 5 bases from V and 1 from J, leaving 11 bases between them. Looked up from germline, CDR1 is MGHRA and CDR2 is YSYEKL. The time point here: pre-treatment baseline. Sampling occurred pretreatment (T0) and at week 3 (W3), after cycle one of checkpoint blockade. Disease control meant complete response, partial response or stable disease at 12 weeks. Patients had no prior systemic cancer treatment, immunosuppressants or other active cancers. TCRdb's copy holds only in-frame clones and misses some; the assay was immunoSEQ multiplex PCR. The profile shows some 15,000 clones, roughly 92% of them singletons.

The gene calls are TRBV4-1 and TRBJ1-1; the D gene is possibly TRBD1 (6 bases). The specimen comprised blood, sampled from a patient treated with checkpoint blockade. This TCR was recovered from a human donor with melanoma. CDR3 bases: TGCGCCAGCAGCAAAAGGGGGTGGAACACTGAAGCTTTCTTT. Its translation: CASSKRGWNTEAFF.